This TCR beta chain was observed in a study of blood T cells in healthy people across ages. About the study: Template switching retrieved approximately one barcoded beta molecule for each two T cells. The study, taken as a whole, reports: A strong correlation was seen between TCR beta diversity and naive T cell percentage.

A second roughly 7 to 11 cycle PCR used barcoded and J-beta primers. TCRdb used MiXCR to reprocess the 5' RACE reads, holding one entry per CDR3 protein. The sample has about 800,000 distinct CDR3 sequences; roughly 25% are singletons. Each sample provided at least 5 micrograms of extracted total RNA. This clonotype occurred a few times. Its antigen remains unidentified. CDR1 and CDR2 (germline): SGDLS, YYNGEE. Trimming shortened V by 1 base and J by 4 bases, and 9 bases separated the two germline ends. The CDR3 extends over 14 amino acids. The same specimen was also included in a second study, on T cells of mothers and their children. As reported in that work: Related mother and child pairs showed slightly greater overlap (not significant) than unrelated pairs did.

The sequenced sample consisted of blood. This clonotype was obtained from a boy aged 10-17 years in good health. The chain is built from TRBV9 and TRBJ1-5; TRBD1 might be the D (6 bases). CDR3 DNA sequence: TGTGCCAGCAGCGTAACAGGGCGGAATCAGCCCCAGCATTTT. It translates to CASSVTGRNQPQHF.